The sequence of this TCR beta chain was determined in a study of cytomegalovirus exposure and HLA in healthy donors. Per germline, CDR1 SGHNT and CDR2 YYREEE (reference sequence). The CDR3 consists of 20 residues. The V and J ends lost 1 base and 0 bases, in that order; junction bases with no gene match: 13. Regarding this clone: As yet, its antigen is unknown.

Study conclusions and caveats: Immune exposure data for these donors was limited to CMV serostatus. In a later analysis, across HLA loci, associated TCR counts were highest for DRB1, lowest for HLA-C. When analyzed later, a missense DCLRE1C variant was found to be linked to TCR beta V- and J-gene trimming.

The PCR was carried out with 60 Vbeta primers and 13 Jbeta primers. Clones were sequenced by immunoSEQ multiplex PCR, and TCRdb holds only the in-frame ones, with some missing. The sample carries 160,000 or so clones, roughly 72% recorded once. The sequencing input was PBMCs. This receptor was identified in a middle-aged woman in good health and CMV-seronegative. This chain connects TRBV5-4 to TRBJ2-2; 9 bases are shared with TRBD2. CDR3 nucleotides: TGTGCCAGCAGCTTGTCGGATGTTGGCGGGAGGGCCACGAACACCGGGGAGCTGTTTTTT. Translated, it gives CASSLSDVGGRATNTGELFF.